This T cell receptor beta chain was identified during a study of blood T cell repertoires in COVID-19. Study-wide context: Sites across the United States, Italy and Spain contributed samples from acute and convalescent COVID-19.

Per germline, CDR1 LGHDT and CDR2 YNNKEL (reference sequence). V dropped 4 bases and J dropped 4; count of bases not matched to a gene: 6. CDR3 size: 15 residues. Clones were read by immunoSEQ multiplex PCR, and TCRdb kept only the in-frame ones, dropping some. Of some 150,000 clones listed, 80% to 85% were seen once; the top ten hold more than 7%. The sample consisted of peripheral blood. This sequence was found in a human donor in a cohort sampled during active COVID-19. The chain joins TRBV3-1 (or the pseudogene TRBV3-2) to TRBJ2-3, with 9 nucleotides matching TRBD1. DNA of the CDR3: TGTGCCAGCAGCCGGGGGACAGGGTTGGCAGATACGCAGTATTTT. This codes for CASSRGTGLADTQYF.